Each of the 10 T cell receptor beta chains below was sequenced from the same sample in a study of blood T cell repertoires in COVID-19. Clones were sequenced by immunoSEQ multiplex PCR, and TCRdb holds only the in-frame ones, with some missing. This sample yields over 120,000 clones, of which about 86% are seen a single time; roughly 8% belongs to the top ten. Sequencing was performed on peripheral blood. The receptor source for this set is a woman aged 45-60 years with active or convalescent COVID-19.

The rearrangement uses TRBV2 and TRBJ2-3, with 12 bases that match TRBD2. This CDR3 comprises 15 residues. V gave up 8 bases and J gave up 1 base; unmatched junction bases: 4. In germline, CDR1 is SNHLY, CDR2 FYNNEI. CDR3 residues: CASGRTSGGTDTQYF. CDR3 bases: TGTGCCAGCGGACGGACTAGCGGGGGCACAGATACGCAGTATTTT.

This rearrangement joins TRBV28 to TRBJ2-1; 7 nucleotides align to TRBD2. CDR1 is MDHEN, CDR2 SYDVKM, per germline. The V and J ends lost 2 bases and 6 bases, in that order; junction bases with no gene match: 4. The CDR3 contains 14 residues. CDR3 DNA sequence: TGTGCCAGCAGTTTAGCGGGAGATATCAATGAGCAGTTCTTC. It is translated as CASSLAGDINEQFF.

The V gene is TRBV2, the J gene TRBJ1-4, with 7 bases lining up with TRBD1. J lost 6 bases, V lost 6 bases, and 4 bases had no gene match. The CDR3 sequence is 13 residues long. Germline V lookup: CDR1 SNHLY, CDR2 FYNNEI. The CDR3 here is CASRRGQDEKLFF. CDR3 sequence (DNA): TGTGCCAGCAGGAGAGGACAGGATGAAAAACTGTTTTTT.

This rearrangement joins TRBV6-2 or TRBV6-3 to TRBJ1-5; 7 bases align to TRBD1. The CDR3 is 17 amino acids. The V and J ends lost 2 bases and 1 base, in that order; junction bases with no gene match: 8. CDR1 is MNHEY, CDR2 SVGEGT, per germline. The CDR3 DNA sequence: TGTGCCAGCAGTTACCGCCACTTGACAGGGAGCAATCAGCCCCAGCATTTT. Protein sequence: CASSYRHLTGSNQPQHF.

The CDR3 DNA sequence: TGCGCCAGCAGCCATCCGGACACCTCCGGTCCTGGAAACACCATATATTTT. As protein: CASSHPDTSGPGNTIYF. V and J are TRBV4-3 and TRBJ1-3; D possibly corresponds to TRBD1 (5 bases). Germline CDR1 reads LGHNA; CDR2 reads YSLEER. The CDR3 has 17 amino acids. The germline V and J ends were trimmed by 3 bases and 2 bases, with 17 bases remaining between them.

The rearrangement uses TRBV7-8 and TRBJ1-2; D is uncertain. Trimming pared 2 bases from V and 3 bases from J, leaving 16 bases between. The CDR3 runs to 16 residues. Per the germline V gene, CDR1 is SGHVS and CDR2 is FQNEAQ. As DNA, the CDR3 is TGTGCCAGCAGCTTACGGGGTTTCCAACCTTACTATGGCTACACCTTC. Translated, it gives CASSLRGFQPYYGYTF.

This sequence joins TRBV12-3 or TRBV12-4 and TRBJ1-2; 7 nucleotides align to TRBD1. The ends lost 8 bases at V and 7 bases at J; junction bases unmatched: 10. The CDR3 is 13 amino acids. The CDR3 DNA is TGTGCCAGCGACCCAACCGGGACAGCTGGCTACACCTTC. It specifies CASDPTGTAGYTF.

The rearrangement uses TRBV27 and TRBJ2-7; 7 bases line up with TRBD1. V was pared by 2 bases and J by 0 bases, with 4 bases of the junction left unmatched. CDR3 length equals 15 residues. Germline V CDR1 and CDR2: MNHEY, SMNVEV (reference sequence). The CDR3 sequence is CASSLKGQSSYEQYF. The CDR3 bases are TGTGCCAGCAGTTTAAAGGGACAGAGCTCCTACGAGCAGTACTTC.

J is TRBJ2-7 and V is TRBV7-2, with D possibly TRBD1 on 5 matching bases. Germline CDR1 reads SGHTA; CDR2 reads FQGNSA. The length of the CDR3 is 14 residues. V gave up 5 bases and J gave up 0 bases, with 11 bases separating them. CDR3 in DNA: TGTGCCAGCAGCGCAGGGTTCAGCTCCTACGAGCAGTACTTC. Translating it yields CASSAGFSSYEQYF.

V gene TRBV30 combines with J gene TRBJ1-3; D ambiguous. The V gene lost 2 bases and the J gene lost 0 bases, with 11 bases spanning the gap. This CDR3 region has 15 residues. Germline CDR1 reads GTSNPN; CDR2 reads SVGIG (reference sequence). In DNA form, the CDR3 reads TGTGCCTGGAGTTACGACTCTGGCTCTGGAAACACCATATATTTT. It codes for CAWSYDSGSGNTIYF.